Listed below are T cell receptor beta chains from one sample, sequenced in a study of radiation and T cells in renal cell carcinoma. Measured with immunoSEQ multiplex PCR; TCRdb has only the in-frame clones, and not every one. Here the sample spans around 130,000 clones, around nine tenths being singletons. This specimen was blood, taken from a patient whose treatment included radiotherapy and nephrectomy. Every receptor here comes from a woman aged 70-85 years with renal cell carcinoma. CDR3s include the opening cysteine and the closing phenylalanine or tryptophan. Each record gives: clone size, V gene, J gene, D gene, CDR3 protein, CDR3 DNA. The D gene is left open where the match is weak. Not all rows give a size; the values are once, few, many and, for expanded clones, a class.

few	TRBV6-1	TRBJ1-1	NA	CASSFRLNTEAFF	TGTGCCAGCAGTTTCCGTTTGAACACTGAAGCTTTCTTT
NA	TRBV2	TRBJ1-5	NA	CASSNRGGGGQPQHF	TGTGCCAGCAGTAACCGCGGGGGCGGGGGTCAGCCCCAGCATTTT
NA	TRBV2	TRBJ2-7	NA	CASGTPSSYEQYF	TGTGCCAGCGGAACTCCAAGCTCCTACGAGCAGTACTTC
NA	TRBV5-4	TRBJ2-1	NA	CASSGPAAKSYNEQFF	TGTGCCAGCAGCGGGCCAGCGGCCAAATCCTACAATGAGCAGTTCTTC
NA	TRBV2	TRBJ2-7	NA	CASSGAGQRTYEQYF	TGTGCCAGCAGTGGGGCAGGGCAACGTACCTACGAGCAGTACTTC
NA	TRBV18	TRBJ1-2	NA	CASSTIGGTYGYTF	TGTGCCAGCTCGACAATCGGCGGGACCTATGGCTACACCTTC
NA	TRBV5-1	TRBJ2-2	TRBD2	CASSLFTGGAHTGELFF	TGCGCCAGCAGCCTCTTTACGGGGGGGGCGCACACCGGGGAGCTGTTTTTT
NA	TRBV5-1	TRBJ2-2	NA	CASTLLGGATGELFF	TGCGCCAGCACCCTCTTGGGGGGAGCTACCGGGGAGCTGTTTTTT
NA	TRBV5-8	TRBJ2-1	NA	CASSKDDILAYNEQFF	TGTGCCAGCAGCAAGGATGACATATTAGCCTACAATGAGCAGTTCTTC
NA	TRBV7-2	TRBJ2-5	NA	CASSLVIQETQYF	TGTGCCAGCAGCTTAGTGATACAAGAGACCCAGTACTTC
NA	TRBV6-6	TRBJ1-3	NA	CASSTRDRRNTIYF	TGTGCCAGCAGTACCCGGGACCGAAGAAACACCATATATTTT
few	TRBV5-4	TRBJ2-3	NA	CASSLAGTDTQYF	TGTGCCAGCAGCTTGGCGGGCACAGATACGCAGTATTTT
NA	TRBV10-3	TRBJ1-3	NA	CAISAGQGSGNTIYF	TGTGCCATCAGTGCCGGCCAGGGCTCTGGAAACACCATATATTTT
NA	TRBV2	TRBJ1-1	TRBD1	CASTDDRATTEAFF	TGTGCCAGCACTGACGACAGGGCCACCACTGAAGCTTTCTTT
NA	TRBV27	TRBJ2-5	TRBD2	CASSRGGWETQYF	TGTGCCAGCAGCCGGGGGGGCTGGGAGACCCAGTACTTC
NA	TRBV19	TRBJ1-1	TRBD1	CASSTKGAMTEAFF	TGTGCCAGTAGTACCAAGGGGGCGATGACTGAAGCTTTCTTT
NA	TRBV28	TRBJ1-2	NA	CASVMGGGRGYTF	TGTGCCAGCGTCATGGGAGGGGGTCGGGGCTACACCTTC
NA	TRBV6-7	TRBJ1-6	NA	CASRSTSRDRRSSYNSPLHF	TGTGCCAGCAGGTCCACTTCTCGGGACCGCCGAAGCTCCTATAATTCACCCCTCCACTTT
NA	TRBV19	TRBJ2-1	NA	CASNSIYSYNEQFF	TGTGCCAGTAACTCCATTTACTCCTACAATGAGCAGTTCTTC
NA	TRBV6-1	TRBJ2-3	NA	CASSEQGDTQYF	TGTGCCAGCAGTGAGCAGGGTGATACGCAGTATTTT